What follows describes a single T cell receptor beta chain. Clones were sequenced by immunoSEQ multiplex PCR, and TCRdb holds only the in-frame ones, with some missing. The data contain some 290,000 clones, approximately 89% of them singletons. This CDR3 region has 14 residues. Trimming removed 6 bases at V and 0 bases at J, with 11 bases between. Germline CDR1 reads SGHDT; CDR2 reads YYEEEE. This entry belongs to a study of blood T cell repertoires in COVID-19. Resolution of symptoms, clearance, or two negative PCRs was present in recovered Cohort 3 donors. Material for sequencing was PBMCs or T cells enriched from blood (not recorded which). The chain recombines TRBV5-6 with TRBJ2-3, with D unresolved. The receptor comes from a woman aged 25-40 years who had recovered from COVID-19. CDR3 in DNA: TGTGCCAGCACCTCTTCCCCTAGCACAGATACGCAGTATTTT. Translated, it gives CASTSSPSTDTQYF.